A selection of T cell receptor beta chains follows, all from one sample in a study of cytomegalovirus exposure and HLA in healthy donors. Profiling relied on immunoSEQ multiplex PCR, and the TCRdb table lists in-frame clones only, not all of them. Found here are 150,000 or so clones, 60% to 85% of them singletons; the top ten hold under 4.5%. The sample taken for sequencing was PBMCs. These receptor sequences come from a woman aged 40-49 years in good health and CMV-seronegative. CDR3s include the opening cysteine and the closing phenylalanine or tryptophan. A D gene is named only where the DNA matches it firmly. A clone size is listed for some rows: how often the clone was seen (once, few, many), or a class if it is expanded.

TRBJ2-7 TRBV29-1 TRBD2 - CSVALADAYEQYF TGCAGCGTTGCACTAGCGGATGCCTACGAGCAGTACTTC
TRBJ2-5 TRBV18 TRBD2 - CASSRGLAGQETQYF TGTGCCAGCTCACGCGGCCTAGCGGGTCAAGAGACCCAGTACTTC
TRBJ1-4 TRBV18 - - CASSHGQNEKLFF TGTGCCAGCTCTCATGGACAGAATGAAAAACTGTTTTTT
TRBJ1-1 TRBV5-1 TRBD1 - CASSLEDRAGTEAFF TGCGCCAGCAGCTTGGAAGACAGGGCGGGGACTGAAGCTTTCTTT
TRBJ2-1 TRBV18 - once CASSLARTGDYNEQFF TGTGCCAGCTCACTGGCTCGGACTGGAGATTACAATGAGCAGTTCTTC
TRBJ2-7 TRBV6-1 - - CASSGVSYEQYF TGTGCCAGCAGTGGAGTCTCCTACGAGCAGTACTTC
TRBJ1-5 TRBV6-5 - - CASKLVREGNQPQHF TGTGCCAGCAAGCTGGTCCGGGAGGGCAATCAGCCCCAGCATTTT
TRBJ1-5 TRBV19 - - CASTLGVNQPQHF TGTGCCAGTACCCTCGGGGTCAATCAGCCCCAGCATTTT
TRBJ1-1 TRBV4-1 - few CASSQTPQGMNTEAFF TGCGCCAGCAGCCAAACTCCTCAGGGGATGAACACTGAAGCTTTCTTT
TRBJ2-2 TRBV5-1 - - CASSRGGVVNTGELFF TGCGCCAGCAGCCGGGGTGGGGTAGTCAACACCGGGGAGCTGTTTTTT
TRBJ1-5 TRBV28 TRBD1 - CASSFGRGRFQPQHF TGTGCCAGCAGTTTCGGGAGGGGGCGGTTTCAGCCCCAGCATTTT
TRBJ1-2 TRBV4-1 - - CASSRINRDWQGYTF TGCGCCAGCAGCCGAATTAACCGGGACTGGCAGGGCTACACCTTC
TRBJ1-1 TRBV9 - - CASSLHPTGNTEAFF TGTGCCAGCAGCTTGCACCCGACAGGGAACACTGAAGCTTTCTTT
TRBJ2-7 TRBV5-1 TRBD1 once CASSSDRVDEQYF TGCGCCAGCAGCTCGGACAGGGTGGATGAGCAGTACTTC
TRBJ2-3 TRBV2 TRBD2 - CASSSRLALADTQYF TGTGCCAGCAGCTCCCGACTAGCGTTGGCAGATACGCAGTATTTT
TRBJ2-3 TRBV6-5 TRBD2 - CASSYGSGRTTDTQYF TGTGCCAGCAGTTATGGAAGCGGGAGGACCACAGATACGCAGTATTTT
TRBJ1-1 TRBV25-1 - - CASSESGRGVAFF TGTGCCAGCAGTGAATCTGGGAGGGGAGTAGCTTTCTTT
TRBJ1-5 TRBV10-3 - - CAAGQSNQPQHF TGTGCCGCTGGACAGAGCAATCAGCCCCAGCATTTT